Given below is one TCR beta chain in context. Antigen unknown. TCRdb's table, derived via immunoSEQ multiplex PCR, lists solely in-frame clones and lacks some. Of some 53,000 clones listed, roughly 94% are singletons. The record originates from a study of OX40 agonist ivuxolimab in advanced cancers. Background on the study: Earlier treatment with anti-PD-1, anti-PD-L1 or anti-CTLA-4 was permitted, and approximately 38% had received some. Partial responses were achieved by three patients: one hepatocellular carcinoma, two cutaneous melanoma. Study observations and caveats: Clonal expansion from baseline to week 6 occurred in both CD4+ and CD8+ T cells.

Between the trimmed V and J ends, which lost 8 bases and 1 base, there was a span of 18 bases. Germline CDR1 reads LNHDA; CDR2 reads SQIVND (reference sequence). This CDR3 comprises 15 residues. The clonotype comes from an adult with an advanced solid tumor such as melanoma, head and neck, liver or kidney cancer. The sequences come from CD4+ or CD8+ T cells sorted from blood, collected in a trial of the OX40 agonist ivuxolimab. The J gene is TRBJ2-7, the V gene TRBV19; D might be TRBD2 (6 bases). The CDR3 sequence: CASSGAGLGSYEQYF. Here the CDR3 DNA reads TGTGCCAGTTCCGGAGCGGGTTTGGGTTCCTACGAGCAGTACTTC.